One sample yielded the 25 T cell receptor beta chains listed below, sequenced in a study of CD8+ T cells in alopecia areata. It was cDNA, reverse transcribed from extracted RNA, that served as the sequencing template. Sequenced by immunoSEQ multiplex PCR; TCRdb stores in-frame clones only, minus some. Of about 200,000 clones detected, nearly 60% appear once; the ten largest clones hold roughly 5.8%. Treatment specified: oral pan-JAK inhibitor, 5-10 mg twice daily. Sequences were derived from CD4+ T cells sorted from blood, sampled at week 24, from a patient treated with tofacitinib. The receptors come from a human donor with alopecia areata.

The chain combines TRBV6-4 with TRBJ2-1; 9 bases line up with TRBD1. V trimming: 5 bases; J trimming: 6 bases; junction bases outside the gene matches: 5. Looked up from germline, CDR1 is MRHNA and CDR2 is SNTAGT. The CDR3 consists of 14 residues. The CDR3 sequence: CASSQGQGPNEQFF. Written as DNA, the CDR3 is TGTGCCAGCAGTCAGGGACAGGGTCCCAATGAGCAGTTCTTC.

This clone has more than one count but fewer than ten. The gene calls are TRBV25-1 and TRBJ1-6; 7 bases are shared with TRBD1. V was pared by 4 bases and J by 10 bases, with 7 bases of the junction left unmatched. The CDR3 covers 14 residues. CDR1 is MGHDK, CDR2 SYGVNS, per germline. In nucleotides, the CDR3 is TGTGCCAGCAGTGGGGGACAGCGTAGCTCACCCCTCCACTTT. Encoded protein: CASSGGQRSSPLHF.

The chain has TRBV25-1 and TRBJ2-1; tentative D call: TRBD2 (6 bases). CDR3 length: 15 residues. Trimming took off 6 bases at V and 4 bases at J, with 16 bases between the two ends. Germline values: CDR1 MGHDK, CDR2 SYGVNS. In DNA, the CDR3 is TGTGCCAGCAGCCCCCGGGGGAGAGGGTACAATGAGCAGTTCTTC. Translated, it gives CASSPRGRGYNEQFF.

The V call is TRBV7-2, the J call TRBJ2-7; no reliable D call. The CDR3 has 15 residues. Germline loops: CDR1 SGHTA, CDR2 FQGNSA. Trimming took off 5 bases at V and 5 bases at J, with 19 bases between the two ends. CDR3 residues: CASSQTPDGANEQYF. CDR3 sequence (DNA): TGTGCCAGCAGCCAAACTCCGGACGGTGCGAACGAGCAGTACTTC.

This clone has only a few counts. The chain recombines TRBV30 with TRBJ2-3, with D uncertain. Trimming removed 2 bases from V and 2 bases from J, with 14 bases in between. The length of the CDR3 is 15 residues. CDR1 is GTSNPN, CDR2 SVGIG, per germline (reference sequence). Here the CDR3 DNA reads TGTGCCTGGAGTAACCTTGGCAGGTCCACAGATACGCAGTATTTT. Its translation is CAWSNLGRSTDTQYF.

In this sample, this clone turned up a few times. This chain connects TRBV18 to TRBJ2-7; TRBD1 might be the D (5 bases). The germline CDR1 and CDR2 sequences are KGHSH and LQKENI. V lost 3 bases and J lost 2, with 17 bases in between. This CDR3 comprises 16 residues. CDR3 loop: CASSPQGVDAAYEQYF. CDR3 sequence (DNA): TGTGCCAGCTCACCTCAGGGTGTCGATGCGGCCTACGAGCAGTACTTC.

The chain couples TRBV6-5 to TRBJ2-1, with 13 bases matching TRBD2. The CDR3 runs to 15 residues. V trimming: 4 bases; J trimming: 4 bases; junction bases outside the gene matches: 1. In germline, CDR1 is MNHEY, CDR2 SVGAGI. The CDR3 nucleotides are TGTGCCAGCAGTTTACTAGCGGGGGGGTACAATGAGCAGTTCTTC. Amino acids: CASSLLAGGYNEQFF.

The chain is built from TRBV15 and TRBJ1-5, with D possibly TRBD1 on 6 matching bases. Per germline, CDR1 LNHNV and CDR2 YYDKDF (reference sequence). This CDR3 is built from 15 residues. V was clipped by 8 bases and J by 2 bases, with 16 bases between them. The DNA of the CDR3 is TGTGCCACCCTTAACAGGGAGGACGGCAATCAGCCCCAGCATTTT. Protein sequence: CATLNREDGNQPQHF.

The chain is built from TRBV27 and TRBJ2-7; 7 bases line up with TRBD2. Germline loops: CDR1 MNHEY, CDR2 SMNVEV (reference sequence). With 4 bases clipped from V and 3 bases from J, the junction kept 15 bases outside the gene matches. CDR3 length equals 17 residues. CDR3 nucleotides: TGTGCCAGCAGTTCCTTCCATTCGGGGAGGGCCCTCTACGAGCAGTACTTC. The encoded protein is CASSSFHSGRALYEQYF.

This clone came up once. The rearrangement uses TRBV5-6 and TRBJ2-2; D is unclear. Trimming took off 3 bases at V and 0 bases at J, with 12 bases between the two ends. The germline CDR1 and CDR2 sequences are SGHDT and YYEEEE. CDR3 size: 16 residues. The CDR3 nucleotides are TGTGCCAGCAGCTGGGGAAGTACCTCGAACACCGGGGAGCTGTTTTTT. Translating gives CASSWGSTSNTGELFF.

CDR3: CASSLGQGFNQPQHF. The CDR3, as DNA: TGTGCCAGCAGCTTGGGACAGGGGTTCAATCAGCCCCAGCATTTT. This rearrangement joins TRBV5-8 to TRBJ1-5, with 8 nucleotides matching TRBD1. CDR1 is SGHTS, CDR2 YDEGEE, per germline. CDR3 length: 15 amino acids. V shed 0 bases and J 3 bases; nucleotides not matched to a gene: 2.

This clone was observed many times. J is TRBJ2-6 and V is TRBV9; TRBD2 matches at 7 bases. This CDR3 region has 16 residues. Germline CDR1 and CDR2: SGDLS and YYNGEE. V lost 2 bases, J lost 2 bases, and 4 bases stayed unmatched. CDR3 protein: CASSVGAGAGANVLTF. As DNA, the CDR3 is TGTGCCAGCAGCGTCGGTGCGGGAGCTGGGGCCAACGTCCTGACTTTC.

The rearrangement uses TRBV4-1 and TRBJ2-7; TRBD2 might be the D (5 bases). Trimming took off 1 base at V and 6 bases at J, with 19 bases between the two ends. Germline V CDR1 and CDR2: MGHRA, YSYEKL. The length of the CDR3 is 16 residues. In DNA, the CDR3 is TGCGCCAGCAGCCAAGTGAATCTAGTCGGGGTATCCGAGCAGTACTTC. Translating gives CASSQVNLVGVSEQYF.

The rearrangement uses TRBV5-1 and TRBJ1-2, with D hard to call. Trimming shortened V by 0 bases and J by 0 bases, and 9 bases separated the two germline ends. The germline V gene has CDR1 SGHRS and CDR2 YFSETQ. The CDR3 contains 15 residues. The CDR3 sequence is CASSLEAVSNYGYTF. CDR3 in DNA: TGCGCCAGCAGCTTGGAGGCCGTTTCTAACTATGGCTACACCTTC.

This clone was seen a handful of times. This chain connects TRBV5-1 to TRBJ2-2, with D perhaps being TRBD1 or TRBD2 (5 bases each). The CDR3 covers 14 residues. The V end lost 6 bases, the J end lost 3 bases, and 12 bases lay between the germline ends. Germline lookup yields CDR1 SGHRS and CDR2 YFSETQ. This CDR3 reads CASTVLGDTGELFF. CDR3 nucleotides: TGCGCCAGCACCGTCCTGGGGGACACCGGGGAGCTGTTTTTT. Using reference TRBV5-1 and TRBJ2-2 for the parts outside the CDR3, the full variable domain is KAGVTQTPRYLIKTRGQQVTLSCSPISGHRSVSWYQQTPGQGLQFLFEYFSETQRNKGNFPGRFSGRQFSNSRSEMNVSTLELGDSALYLCASTVLGDTGELFFGEGSRLTVL.

The chain has TRBV10-3 and TRBJ2-3, with D tentatively TRBD2 (7 bases). The CDR3 length is 16 residues. From germline, CDR1 is ENHRY and CDR2 SYGVKD. Trimming took off 0 bases at V and 9 bases at J, with 19 bases between the two ends. The CDR3 DNA sequence: TGTGCCATCAGTGAGTCGAGTTCTCCGGGGGGCAAAACGCAGTATTTT. Amino acids: CAISESSSPGGKTQYF.

This clone was detected only once. The CDR3: CASSLVPTGGNTEAFF. The CDR3 nucleotides read TGCGCCAGCAGCTTGGTACCGACAGGGGGAAACACTGAAGCTTTCTTT. The V gene is TRBV5-1, the J gene TRBJ1-1; 9 bases line up with TRBD1. Per the germline V gene, CDR1 is SGHRS and CDR2 is YFSETQ. V lost 0 bases and J lost 2; bases outside the gene matches: 5. This CDR3 is built from 16 residues.

The V gene is TRBV7-2, the J gene TRBJ2-5; 10 bases match TRBD2. V lost 5 bases to trimming and J lost 5 bases; unmatched junction nucleotides: 8. CDR1 SGHTA and CDR2 FQGNSA come from the germline V gene. This CDR3 contains 15 residues. CDR3 sequence: CASSRVAGGMETQYF. In DNA, the CDR3 is TGTGCCAGCAGCAGGGTAGCGGGAGGAATGGAGACCCAGTACTTC.

The gene calls are TRBV5-1 and TRBJ1-1; D call uncertain. The V gene's germline CDR1 is SGHRS and CDR2 YFSETQ. The V end lost 7 bases, the J end lost 0 bases, and 10 bases lay between the germline ends. This CDR3 comprises 13 residues. CDR3 sequence reads: CASSGPMNTEAFF. The CDR3 DNA is TGCGCCAGCTCAGGACCGATGAACACTGAAGCTTTCTTT. Supplemented by reference TRBV5-1 and TRBJ1-1, the full variable domain reads KAGVTQTPRYLIKTRGQQVTLSCSPISGHRSVSWYQQTPGQGLQFLFEYFSETQRNKGNFPGRFSGRQFSNSRSEMNVSTLELGDSALYLCASSGPMNTEAFFGQGTRLTVV.

The genes are TRBV2 and TRBJ2-5; 12 positions agree with TRBD2. The CDR3 totals 14 residues. Germline trimming cut 5 bases from V and 4 bases from J; bases unmatched to any gene: 2. From germline, CDR1 is SNHLY and CDR2 FYNNEI. CDR3 bases: TGTGCCAGCAGTACACTAGCGGGAGGAGAGACCCAGTACTTC. As protein: CASSTLAGGETQYF.

The chain carries TRBV7-2 and TRBJ1-1, with D uncertain. With 3 bases removed from V and 1 base from J, the gap between germline ends came to 9 bases. The germline CDR1 and CDR2 sequences are SGHTA and FQGNSA. This CDR3 comprises 14 residues. This CDR3 reads CASSLDSRNTEAFF. In nucleotides, the CDR3 is TGTGCCAGCAGCTTGGACTCCCGGAACACTGAAGCTTTCTTT.

This clone was seen a handful of times. J is TRBJ2-5 and V is TRBV5-3; D remains ambiguous. TRBV5-3 is annotated as an ORF whose role is uncertain. Trimming left V 7 bases short and J 7 bases short, with 11 bases between. The CDR3 loop spans 11 amino acids. The CDR3 DNA sequence: TGTGCCAGACCGACTCGGCGGACCCAGTACTTC. It codes for CARPTRRTQYF.

The chain links TRBV19 to TRBJ1-1; D remains ambiguous. Trimming took 4 bases from V and 1 from J, leaving 4 bases between them. The CDR3 contains 12 residues. Germline V gene sequence: CDR1 LNHDA, CDR2 SQIVND (reference sequence). CDR3 loop: CASSTGNTEAFF. The CDR3 DNA is TGTGCCAGTAGTACCGGGAACACTGAAGCTTTCTTT. Looking up the rest from reference TRBV19 and TRBJ1-1 gives the full variable domain: DGGITQSPKYLFRKEGQNVTLSCEQNLNHDAMYWYRQDPGQGLRLIYYSQIVNDFQKGDIAEGYSVSREKKESFPLTVTSAQKNPTAFYLCASSTGNTEAFFGQGTRLTVV.

The chain couples TRBV6-1 to TRBJ1-5; the D is unclear. The CDR3 has 13 amino acids. Germline V CDR1 and CDR2: MNHNS, SASEGT. The V gene lost 7 bases and the J gene lost 5 bases, with 12 bases spanning the gap. CDR3 residues: CASNPSGDQPQHF. DNA for the CDR3: TGTGCCAGCAACCCTTCCGGAGATCAGCCCCAGCATTTT.

This clone was observed a handful of times. This chain links TRBV19 with TRBJ1-1; 7 bases align to TRBD1. From germline, CDR1 is LNHDA and CDR2 SQIVND (reference sequence). V was clipped by 5 bases and J by 8 bases; unmatched bases: 17. The CDR3 covers 16 residues. The CDR3 nucleotides are TGTGCCAGTAGTCCCCTCGGCCAGGGGGTGTCTTTGGAAGCTTTCTTT. Translated: CASSPLGQGVSLEAFF.